The 16 T cell receptor beta chains below were found in one sample sequenced in a study of regulatory T cells in long-lasting Graves disease. Indicated time point: newly diagnosed GD, antithyroid drugs for less than 3 months. From RNA extracted from PBMCs, the TCR library was made. Arm-PCR with iRepertoire HTBI primers amplified the CDR3 regions for these TCR beta libraries. TCRdb reprocessed the multiplex PCR reads with MiXCR, giving one entry per CDR3 protein. The profile shows roughly 530,000 distinct CDR3 sequences, 15% to 20% of them singletons. These data were likewise used in another study, on T cells in Graves' hyperthyroidism and ophthalmopathy.

The starting material was peripheral blood mononuclear cells (PBMCs), obtained at new diagnosis, from a patient treated with antithyroid drugs. These receptors were collected from a woman aged 35-65 years with Graves disease.

The chain recombines TRBV20-1 with TRBJ1-1; a possible D gene is TRBD1 (5 bases). The CDR3 extends over 14 amino acids. Trimming removed 2 bases from V and 5 bases from J, with 15 bases in between. Germline-derived CDR1 and CDR2 are DFQATT and SNEGSKA (reference sequence). CDR3 amino acids: CSARTTGGGTEAFF. CDR3 coding DNA: TGCAGTGCTAGAACAACAGGTGGGGGGACTGAAGCTTTCTTT.

This clonotype was observed a handful of times. This chain uses TRBV6-9 with TRBJ2-1; the D is unclear. The germline V gene has CDR1 MNHGY and CDR2 SVAAGI. The germline V and J ends were trimmed by 3 bases and 5 bases, with 14 bases remaining between them. The CDR3 totals 15 residues. As DNA, the CDR3 is TGTGCCAGCAGTTACCTGGGATTTGATGACAATGAGCAGTTCTTC. Translation gives CASSYLGFDDNEQFF.

CDR3 amino acids: CASSQPGLAGGLYEQYF. CDR3 bases: TGCGCCAGCAGCCAACCGGGACTAGCGGGGGGCCTCTACGAGCAGTACTTC. The genes are TRBV4-1 and TRBJ2-7, with 15 bases lining up with TRBD2. This CDR3 is 17 amino acids long. In germline, CDR1 is MGHRA, CDR2 YSYEKL. V shed 2 bases and J 3 bases; nucleotides not matched to a gene: 5.

In this sample, this clonotype turned up a few times. The chain combines TRBV15 with TRBJ2-5; possible D gene TRBD2, 7 bases. The ends were cut back, 1 base at V and 7 bases at J, with 28 bases in the middle. Germline V lookup: CDR1 LNHNV, CDR2 YYDKDF (reference sequence). This CDR3 has 19 residues. CDR3: CATSRGGYGGGAGRWTQYF. The CDR3 nucleotides read TGTGCCACCAGCAGAGGGGGGTACGGTGGGGGGGCCGGTCGGTGGACCCAGTACTTC.

In this sample, this clonotype turned up a few times. The rearrangement joins TRBV7-9 to TRBJ1-2; a weak D match, TRBD1 (6 bases). The germline gives CDR1 SEHNR, CDR2 FQNEAQ (reference sequence). The CDR3 is 14 amino acids. V lost 3 bases to trimming and J lost 6 bases, with 14 bases between them. Here the CDR3 DNA reads TGTGCCAGCAGCTTCTTTCCAGGGGCGGATGGCTACACCTTC. It specifies CASSFFPGADGYTF. Filled out from reference TRBV7-9 and TRBJ1-2, the complete variable domain reads DTGVSQNPRHKITKRGQNVTFRCDPISEHNRLYWYRQTLGQGPEFLTYFQNEAQLEKSRLLSDRFSAERPKGSFSTLEIQRTEQGDSAMYLCASSFFPGADGYTFGSGTRLTVV.

This clonotype was recorded many times. V and J are TRBV12-3 or TRBV12-4 and TRBJ2-2; D not resolved. The V end lost 6 bases, the J end lost 2 bases, and 10 bases lay between the germline ends. The CDR3 contains 14 residues. In nucleotides, the CDR3 is TGTGCCAGCAGCTTAAGCCGTAACACCGGGGAGCTGTTTTTT. Its protein is CASSLSRNTGELFF.

The chain combines TRBV12-3 or TRBV12-4 with TRBJ2-1; D gene uncertain. The V and J ends lost 2 bases and 6 bases respectively, with 5 bases between them. The length of the CDR3 is 12 residues. CDR3 sequence: CASSLFFNEQFF. The CDR3, as DNA: TGTGCCAGCAGTTTATTCTTCAATGAGCAGTTCTTC.

This clonotype was observed many times. The gene calls are TRBV11-3 and TRBJ1-1; TRBD1 aligns across 8 bases. CDR3 length equals 16 residues. J lost 5 bases, V lost 5 bases, and 13 bases had no gene match. In germline, CDR1 is SGHNT, CDR2 YENEEA. The CDR3 DNA reads as TGTGCCAGCAGCCGACCGCCCGGGACAGGTGGAACTGAAGCTTTCTTT. Translating it yields CASSRPPGTGGTEAFF. The full variable domain, its missing parts supplied by reference TRBV11-3 and TRBJ1-1, is EAGVVQSPRYKIIEKKQPVAFWCNPISGHNTLYWYLQNLGQGPELLIRYENEEAVDDSQLPKDRFSAERLKGVDSTLKIQPAELGDSAVYLCASSRPPGTGGTEAFFGQGTRLTVV.

This clonotype was seen only once. Because the CDR3 is missing its conserved closing phenylalanine or tryptophan, this is likely a read error. The V and J genes are TRBV3-1 and TRBJ1-1; TRBD1 aligns across 8 bases. This CDR3 comprises 15 residues. J gave up 5 bases and V 3 bases, and 8 bases lay outside the gene matches. Per the germline V gene, CDR1 is LGHDT and CDR2 is YNNKEL (reference sequence). CDR3 loop: CASSHQGQAGTEAFS. The CDR3 bases are TGTGCCAGCAGCCACCAGGGACAGGCGGGGACTGAAGCTTTCTCT.

In this sample, this clonotype turned up many times. The chain carries TRBV3-1 and TRBJ2-1; D possibly corresponds to TRBD1 (5 bases). V gave up 1 base and J gave up 5 bases, with 15 bases separating them. The CDR3 length is 16 residues. Germline values: CDR1 LGHDT, CDR2 YNNKEL (reference sequence). The CDR3 sequence is CASSQGGYATHNEQFF. The CDR3 coding sequence is TGTGCCAGCAGCCAAGGGGGCTACGCCACCCACAATGAGCAGTTCTTC.

This clonotype was seen a few times. V and J are TRBV6-5 and TRBJ2-3; 8 positions agree with TRBD2. The germline V gene has CDR1 MNHEY and CDR2 SVGAGI. J was trimmed by 2 bases and V by 4 bases; bases with no gene match: 8. The CDR3 totals 16 residues. In DNA form, the CDR3 reads TGTGCCAGCAGTTCCCCCCATGGACTAGCCACAGATACGCAGTATTTT. Translated: CASSSPHGLATDTQYF.

J is TRBJ1-1 and V is TRBV13; 11 bases agree with TRBD1. Unmatched junction bases numbered 3, after V lost 3 bases and J lost 6 bases. The V gene's germline CDR1 is PRHDT and CDR2 FYEKMQ (reference sequence). The CDR3 spans 14 residues. For the CDR3, the DNA is TGTGCCAGCAGCTTGGGACAGGGGGTTTCTGAAGCTTTCTTT. This translates into CASSLGQGVSEAFF.

The sample holds many counts of this clonotype. The chain links TRBV6-1 to TRBJ2-7, with D possibly being TRBD1 (6 bases). The CDR3 extends over 15 amino acids. Deletions cut 6 bases from V and 1 base from J, with 16 bases between. The germline V gene encodes CDR1 MNHNS and CDR2 SASEGT. This CDR3 is CASRSYREVSYEQYF. The CDR3 DNA sequence: TGTGCCAGCAGATCCTACAGGGAAGTATCCTACGAGCAGTACTTC.

As concerns this clonotype: With a much larger clone just one base away, this may be a read error. The chain links TRBV18 to TRBJ1-2; D call uncertain. The germline V gene encodes CDR1 KGHSH and CDR2 LQKENI. V lost 2 bases to trimming and J lost 4 bases, with 8 bases between them. The CDR3 loop spans 13 amino acids. DNA for the CDR3: TGTGCCAGCTCACCAATAGAATCCTATGGCTACACCTTC. This gives the protein CASSPIESYGYTF.

In this sample, this clonotype turned up many times. V and J are TRBV7-8 and TRBJ2-1; weak D call: TRBD1 (6 bases). The V end lost 1 base, the J end lost 0 bases, and 7 bases lay between the germline ends. In germline, CDR1 is SGHVS, CDR2 FQNEAQ. The CDR3 covers 15 residues. Here the CDR3 DNA reads TGTGCCAGCAGCTTAGGGGGGCACTCCTACAATGAGCAGTTCTTC. It encodes CASSLGGHSYNEQFF.

There are many counts of this clonotype. In DNA, the CDR3 is TGTGCCAGCAGCGTAGGGACAAACTACGAGCAGTACTTC. It specifies CASSVGTNYEQYF. The V and J genes are TRBV9 and TRBJ2-7, with D maybe TRBD1 (5 bases). The CDR3 is 13 residues long. Germline V gene data show CDR1 as SGDLS and CDR2 as YYNGEE. Trimming left V 0 bases short and J 3 bases short, with 7 bases between.